These T cell receptor beta chains were read from a single sample in a study of cytomegalovirus exposure and HLA in healthy donors. Generated by immunoSEQ multiplex PCR, the TCRdb table keeps only in-frame clones and is missing some. The sample shows some 110,000 clones, over 70% of them seen only once. Sequences were obtained from PBMCs. Receptors originate from a woman in her fifties or sixties in good health and CMV-seropositive. Both conserved end residues are part of each CDR3. The D gene is left open where the match is weak. Only part of the rows carry a size: once, few, many, or a class if the clone is expanded.

d_call clone_size j_call v_call cdr3_nt cdr3_aa
TRBD2 . TRBJ2-3 TRBV28 TGTGCCAGCAGTTTAACTCCTAGCGGGCGCACAGATACGCAGTATTTT CASSLTPSGRTDTQYF
TRBD1 . TRBJ2-2 TRBV2 TGTGCCAGCAGTTCCGGGACAGTCACCGGGGAGCTGTTTTTT CASSSGTVTGELFF
. . TRBJ2-7 TRBV18 TGTGCCAGCTCACCGGGAAGGGGCTACGAGCAGTACTTC CASSPGRGYEQYF
. few TRBJ2-7 TRBV11-2 TGTGCCAGCAGCTTAGGCCTAGCGAACGAGCAGTACTTC CASSLGLANEQYF
TRBD1 . TRBJ2-7 TRBV18 TGTGCCAGCTCACCGGGACAGGCGTATTACGAGCAGTACTTC CASSPGQAYYEQYF
TRBD1 . TRBJ1-2 TRBV13 TGTGCCAGCAGCTTATCAGGACAGGGCTACTATGGCTACACCTTC CASSLSGQGYYGYTF
TRBD1 . TRBJ2-1 TRBV11-2 TGTGCCAGCAGCCGCGACAGGGCCCCCTACAATGAGCAGTTCTTC CASSRDRAPYNEQFF
TRBD1 . TRBJ1-6 TRBV9 TGTGCCAGCAGCCTGGGACAGGGGAATTCACCCCTCCACTTT CASSLGQGNSPLHF
TRBD1 . TRBJ1-4 TRBV19 TGTGCCAGTAGTATGGATGGCAGGGGGCGTGAAAAACTGTTTTTT CASSMDGRGREKLFF
TRBD2 . TRBJ2-1 TRBV11-2 TGTGCCAGCAGCTTTAGCGGGGGACGAATCAATGAGCAGTTCTTC CASSFSGGRINEQFF
. . TRBJ1-2 TRBV27 TGTGCCAGCAGTTTATCCGTCGTGGCGGCGGAGGACTATGGCTACACCTTC CASSLSVVAAEDYGYTF
TRBD1 . TRBJ2-5 TRBV19 TGTGCCAGTAGTCTATCGGGACAGGGGTACGAGACCCAGTACTTC CASSLSGQGYETQYF
TRBD2 . TRBJ2-7 TRBV7-8 TGTGCCAGCAGCTTAATCCTAGCGGGAGCCTACGAGCAGTACTTC CASSLILAGAYEQYF
TRBD1 few TRBJ1-1 TRBV18 TGTGCCAGCTTACCGGGACAGCAAAACACTGAAGCTTTCTTT CASLPGQQNTEAFF
. few TRBJ1-1 TRBV5-4 TGTGCCAGCAGCTTGTCCAGTATGTTAACTGAAGCTTTCTTT CASSLSSMLTEAFF
. . TRBJ2-2 TRBV4-3 TGCGCCAGCAGCCTGCGGCCGTCCGGGGAGCTGTTTTTT CASSLRPSGELFF
TRBD1 . TRBJ2-5 TRBV12-5 TGTGCTAGTGGTTCAGACAGGGGGCAAGGGACCCAGTACTTC CASGSDRGQGTQYF